This T cell receptor (beta chain) was found in a study of beta chain features in type 1 diabetes. All sorted populations exceeded 95% purity. On this clone: Its antigen is currently unknown.

The entirety of the isolated RNA underwent reverse transcription, so expressed TCRB transcripts were sequenced. TCRdb's copy holds only in-frame clones and misses some; the assay was immunoSEQ multiplex PCR. This sample has hundreds of thousands of clones, with about 14% found just once. The CDR3 loop spans 15 amino acids. V was trimmed by 5 bases and J by 5 bases, leaving 17 bases between them. Germline CDR1 MNHNS, CDR2 SASEGT. General study findings and limits: It was not settled here whether HLA type affects TCRB rearrangement.

The source of this sequence is a man aged 25 to 40 in good health. The chain uses TRBV6-1 and TRBJ2-3; D might be TRBD2 (5 bases). The sequenced material came from central memory CD4+ T cells from blood. The CDR3 bases are TGTGCCAGCAGTCCGCGGTCTTTGGCGGGAGATACGCAGTATTTT. Its protein is CASSPRSLAGDTQYF.